This T cell receptor (beta chain) was found in a study of T cell responses to AZD1222 COVID-19 vaccine. Study outcomes and limitations: Mapped onto spike, vaccine-associated CD4 TCRs spanned it and were dominant at 160-218 and 743-854.

Comments on this clone: Its antigen is undetermined.

The CDR3 totals 16 residues. Germline V gene lookup returns CDR1 LNHDA and CDR2 SQIVND (reference sequence). V was clipped by 1 base and J by 5 bases; unmatched bases: 6. Assay: immunoSEQ multiplex PCR; the TCRdb copy retains only in-frame clones and omits some. The sample lists fewer than 120,000 clones; about 94% were seen once. Sequencing was performed on peripheral blood, taken 28 days after the second AZD1222 dose. The chain employs TRBV19 and TRBJ2-1, with 9 bases identical to TRBD2. This clonotype was sampled from an adult who received the AZD1222 COVID-19 vaccine. The CDR3 DNA reads as TGTGCCAGTAGTATAGGGAGGCTAGCGGGAAACAATGAGCAGTTCTTC. This encodes CASSIGRLAGNNEQFF. The full variable domain, rest sourced from reference TRBV19 and TRBJ2-1, is DGGITQSPKYLFRKEGQNVTLSCEQNLNHDAMYWYRQDPGQGLRLIYYSQIVNDFQKGDIAEGYSVSREKKESFPLTVTSAQKNPTAFYLCASSIGRLAGNNEQFFGPGTRLTVL.